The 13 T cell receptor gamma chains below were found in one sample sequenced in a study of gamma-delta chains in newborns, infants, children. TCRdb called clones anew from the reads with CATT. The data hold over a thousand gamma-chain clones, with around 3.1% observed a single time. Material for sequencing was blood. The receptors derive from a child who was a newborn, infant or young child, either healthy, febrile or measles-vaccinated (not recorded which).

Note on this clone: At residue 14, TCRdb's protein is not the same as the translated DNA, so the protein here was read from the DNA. CDR3 region: CALWEVSMGKKIKIF. The CDR3 coding sequence is TGTGCCTTGTGGGAGGTTTCGATGGGCAAAAAAATCAAGATATTT. This chain joins TRGV9 and TRGJP. The J call may be wrong; the DNA end is better matched by TRGJP1. From germline, CDR1 is GITISATS and CDR2 ISYDGTV (reference sequence). The CDR3 length is 15 residues.

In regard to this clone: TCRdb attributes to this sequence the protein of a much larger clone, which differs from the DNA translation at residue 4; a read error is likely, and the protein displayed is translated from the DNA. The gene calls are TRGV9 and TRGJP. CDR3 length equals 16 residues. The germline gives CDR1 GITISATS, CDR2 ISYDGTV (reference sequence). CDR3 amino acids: CALLELQELGKKIKVF. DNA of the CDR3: TGTGCCTTGTTGGAGCTACAAGAGTTGGGCAAAAAAATCAAGGTATTT.

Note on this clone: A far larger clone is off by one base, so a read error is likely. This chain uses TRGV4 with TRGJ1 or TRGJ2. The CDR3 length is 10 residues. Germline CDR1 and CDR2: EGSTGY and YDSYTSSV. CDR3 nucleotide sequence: TGTGCCACCCGGGATGGGCCTTCGGTCTTT. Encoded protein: CATRDGPSVF.

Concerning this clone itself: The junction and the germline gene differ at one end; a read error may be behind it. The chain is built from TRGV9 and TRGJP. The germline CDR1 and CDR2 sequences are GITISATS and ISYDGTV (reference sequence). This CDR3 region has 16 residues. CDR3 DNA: TGTGCCTTTTGGGATCCTCGGGAGTTGGGCAAAAAAATCAAGGTATTT. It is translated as CAFWDPRELGKKIKVF.

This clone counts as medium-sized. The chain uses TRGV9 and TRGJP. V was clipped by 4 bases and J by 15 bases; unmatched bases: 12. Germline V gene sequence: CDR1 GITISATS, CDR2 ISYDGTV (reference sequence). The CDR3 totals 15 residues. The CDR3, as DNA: TGTGCCTTGTGGGATCAAGAGTCGGACAAAAAAATCAAGGTATTT. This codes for CALWDQESDKKIKVF.

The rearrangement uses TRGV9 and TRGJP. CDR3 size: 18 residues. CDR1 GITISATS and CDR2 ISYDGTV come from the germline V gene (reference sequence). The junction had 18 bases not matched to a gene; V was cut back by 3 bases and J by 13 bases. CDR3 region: CALWERNVQEVGKKIKVF. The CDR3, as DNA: TGTGCCTTGTGGGAGAGAAATGTCCAAGAGGTTGGCAAAAAAATCAAGGTATTT.

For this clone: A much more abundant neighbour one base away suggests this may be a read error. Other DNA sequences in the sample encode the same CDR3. The CDR3 sequence: CALWEVQGKKLF. The CDR3 coding sequence is TGCGCCTTGTGGGAGGTGCAGGGTAAGAAACTCTTT. V usage is TRGV9 and J usage is TRGJ1 or TRGJ2. Germline V CDR1 and CDR2: GITISATS, ISYDGTV (reference sequence). The CDR3 runs to 12 residues.

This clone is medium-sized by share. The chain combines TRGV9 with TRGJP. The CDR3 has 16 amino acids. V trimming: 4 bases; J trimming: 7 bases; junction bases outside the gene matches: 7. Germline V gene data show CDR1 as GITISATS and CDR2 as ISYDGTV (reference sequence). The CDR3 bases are TGTGCCTTGTGGGATCCTCGGGAGTTGGGCAAAAAAATCAAGGTATTT. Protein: CALWDPRELGKKIKVF.

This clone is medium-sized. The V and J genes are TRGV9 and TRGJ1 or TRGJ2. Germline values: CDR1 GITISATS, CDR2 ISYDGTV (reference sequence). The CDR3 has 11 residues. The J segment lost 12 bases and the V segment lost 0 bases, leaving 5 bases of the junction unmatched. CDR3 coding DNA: TGTGCCTTGTGGGAGGTGCTGGGGAAACTCTTT. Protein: CALWEVLGKLF.

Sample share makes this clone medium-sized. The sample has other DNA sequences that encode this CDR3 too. The CDR3 here is CALWEALELGKKIKVF. DNA for the CDR3: TGTGCCTTGTGGGAGGCCCTCGAGTTGGGCAAAAAAATCAAGGTATTT. The rearrangement joins TRGV9 to TRGJP. Germline V CDR1 and CDR2: GITISATS, ISYDGTV (reference sequence). The junction had 5 bases not matched to a gene; V was cut back by 2 bases and J by 7 bases. The CDR3 has 16 residues.

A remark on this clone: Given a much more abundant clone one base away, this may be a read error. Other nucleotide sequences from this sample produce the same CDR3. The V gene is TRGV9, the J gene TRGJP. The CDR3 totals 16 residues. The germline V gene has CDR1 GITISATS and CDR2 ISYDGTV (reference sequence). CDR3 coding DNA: TGTGCCTTGTGGGAGGTAAAAGAGTTGGGCAAAAAGATCAAGGTATTT. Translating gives CALWEVKELGKKIKVF.

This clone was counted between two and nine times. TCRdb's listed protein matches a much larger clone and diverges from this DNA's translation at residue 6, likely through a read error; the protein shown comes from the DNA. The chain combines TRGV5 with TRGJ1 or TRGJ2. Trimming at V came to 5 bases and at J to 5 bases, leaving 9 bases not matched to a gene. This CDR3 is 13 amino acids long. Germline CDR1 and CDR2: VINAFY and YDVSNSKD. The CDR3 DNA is TGTGCCACCTGGGGCCGCCTACATTATAAGAAACTCTTT. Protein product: CATWGRLHYKKLF.

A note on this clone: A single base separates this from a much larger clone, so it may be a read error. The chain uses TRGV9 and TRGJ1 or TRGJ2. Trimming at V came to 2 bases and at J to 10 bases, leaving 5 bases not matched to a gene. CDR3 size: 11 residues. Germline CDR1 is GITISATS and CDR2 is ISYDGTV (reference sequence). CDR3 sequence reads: CALWEDKKKLF. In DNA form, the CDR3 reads TGTGCCTTGTGGGAGGACAAAAAGAAACTCTTT.